These 11 T cell receptor beta chains came from one sample sequenced in a study of CD8 T cells in Susac syndrome. RNA was extracted with the RNeasy kit, and a quantity of about 0.45 to 1 ug was reverse transcribed using random hexamers. Each CDR3 protein is one row after TCRdb ran MiXCR on the immunoSEQ multiplex PCR reads. The repertoire has over 150,000 distinct CDR3 sequences, about 93% of them found once; the top ten carry more than 0.08%. Sequencing input: CD4+ T cells from PBMCs. The receptor set was obtained from a human donor with multiple sclerosis.

The gene calls are TRBV5-1 and TRBJ2-1; 10 positions agree with TRBD2. The V and J ends lost 2 bases and 13 bases, in that order; junction bases with no gene match: 6. The V gene's germline CDR1 is SGHRS and CDR2 YFSETQ. The CDR3 has 13 residues. CDR3 nucleotides: TGCGCCAGCAGCTTAAGCGGGAGGGCCAAACAGTTCTTC. Translating it yields CASSLSGRAKQFF.

V and J are TRBV4-2 and TRBJ2-1; 12 bases fit TRBD2. The CDR3 length is 17 residues. Germline values: CDR1 LGHNA, CDR2 YNFKEQ. Germline trimming cut 0 bases from V and 2 bases from J; bases unmatched to any gene: 2. In DNA form, the CDR3 reads TGTGCCAGCAGCCAAGAGACTAGCGGGAGAACCTACAATGAGCAGTTCTTC. It encodes CASSQETSGRTYNEQFF.

V and J are TRBV19 and TRBJ2-1; TRBD1 matches 7 bases. V trimming: 6 bases; J trimming: 10 bases; junction bases outside the gene matches: 9. CDR3 size: 13 residues. Germline values: CDR1 LNHDA, CDR2 SQIVND (reference sequence). CDR3 loop: CASRSTGAHEQFF. CDR3 bases: TGTGCCAGTAGATCCACAGGGGCTCACGAGCAGTTCTTC. Complete variable domain (other parts from reference TRBV19 and TRBJ2-1): DGGITQSPKYLFRKEGQNVTLSCEQNLNHDAMYWYRQDPGQGLRLIYYSQIVNDFQKGDIAEGYSVSREKKESFPLTVTSAQKNPTAFYLCASRSTGAHEQFFGPGTRLTVL.

The gene calls are TRBV20-1 and TRBJ2-3, with D perhaps being TRBD1 or TRBD2 (7 bases each). CDR3 size: 15 residues. CDR1 and CDR2 (germline): DFQATT, SNEGSKA (reference sequence). The V end lost 3 bases, the J end lost 7 bases, and 20 bases lay between the germline ends. The CDR3 nucleotides are TGCAGTGCTAGCATTAGGGGGAGGGGGCAAAATACGCAGTATTTT. It is translated as CSASIRGRGQNTQYF.

This CDR3 reads CASSAPGHPTGELFF. The DNA for the CDR3 is TGCGCCAGCAGCGCCCCCGGACACCCCACCGGGGAGCTGTTTTTT. The genes are TRBV5-1 and TRBJ2-2, with D possibly being TRBD1 (5 bases). Deletions cut 4 bases from V and 4 bases from J, with 14 bases between. CDR1 and CDR2 (germline): SGHRS, YFSETQ. This CDR3 comprises 15 residues.

The V gene is TRBV25-1, the J gene TRBJ2-7; D is perhaps TRBD2 (6 bases). The germline V gene encodes CDR1 MGHDK and CDR2 SYGVNS. The CDR3 is made up of 14 amino acids. The V and J ends lost 8 bases and 7 bases respectively, with 21 bases between them. CDR3 sequence: CASGGREFPGEQYF. Written as DNA, the CDR3 is TGTGCCAGCGGGGGACGGGAGTTTCCCGGGGAGCAGTACTTC.

V gene TRBV6-5 combines with J gene TRBJ1-2; no clear D. The CDR3 loop spans 14 amino acids. CDR1 and CDR2 from the germline V gene are MNHEY and SVGAGI. V dropped 2 bases and J dropped 7 bases, with 14 bases sitting between them. The DNA for the CDR3 is TGTGCCAGCAGTTACCGGGGAGTTCTACTTGGCTACACCTTC. Translated: CASSYRGVLLGYTF.

The V call is TRBV5-1, the J call TRBJ2-5; D is ambiguous. V lost 4 bases, J lost 2 bases, and 12 bases lay in between. CDR1 SGHRS and CDR2 YFSETQ come from the germline V gene. The CDR3 sequence is 14 residues long. The chain's CDR3 is CASSPFGPQETQYF. Here the CDR3 DNA reads TGCGCCAGCAGCCCCTTCGGTCCTCAAGAGACCCAGTACTTC.

The rearrangement links TRBV11-2 to TRBJ2-2; 8 positions agree with TRBD1. The V gene's germline CDR1 is SGHAT and CDR2 FQNNGV. The CDR3 consists of 16 residues. V shed 4 bases, J shed 6 bases, and the junction held 10 bases outside the gene matches. The CDR3 loop reads CASSYRTGSVAGELFF. The CDR3 DNA follows: TGTGCCAGCAGCTACCGGACAGGGTCTGTAGCCGGGGAGCTGTTTTTT.

The chain links TRBV25-1 to TRBJ1-1; 7 bases match TRBD1. CDR1 is MGHDK, CDR2 SYGVNS, per germline. After removal of 1 base from V and 1 base from J, the junction contained 3 bases not matched to a gene. CDR3 length: 15 residues. The CDR3 DNA follows: TGTGCCAGCAGTGAATCCCACAGGGGGAACACTGAAGCTTTCTTT. This encodes CASSESHRGNTEAFF.

This clonotype showed up just once. V gene TRBV12-3 or TRBV12-4 combines with J gene TRBJ1-5; no firm D call. The length of the CDR3 is 14 residues. V gave up 2 bases and J gave up 2 bases, with 7 bases separating them. This CDR3 is CASSLLSRNQPQHF. CDR3 nucleotides: TGTGCCAGCAGTTTATTATCACGCAATCAGCCCCAGCATTTT.